This T cell receptor (beta chain) appears in the sequencing data of a study of blood T cell repertoires in COVID-19. This CDR3 is built from 13 residues. CDR1 and CDR2 (germline): KGHSH, LQKENI. Trimming took off 2 bases at V and 6 bases at J, with 10 bases between the two ends. The data were produced by immunoSEQ multiplex PCR, yet TCRdb's version contains in-frame clones alone and is incomplete. The sample includes 250,000 or so clones, about 85% of them seen just once. The clonotype originates from a woman in her forties or fifties who had been exposed to COVID-19. Sequencing was done on a sample of PBMCs or T cells enriched from blood (not recorded which). The rearrangement links TRBV18 to TRBJ1-2, with D possibly being TRBD1 (6 bases). The CDR3 region is CASSPKTGNGYTF. The DNA of the CDR3 is TGTGCCAGCTCACCAAAGACAGGCAATGGCTACACCTTC. Full variable domain (missing parts from reference TRBV18 and TRBJ1-2): NAGVMQNPRHLVRRRGQEARLRCSPMKGHSHVYWYRQLPEEGLKFMVYLQKENIIDESGMPKERFSAEFPKEGPSILRIQQVVRGDSAAYFCASSPKTGNGYTFGSGTRLTVV.